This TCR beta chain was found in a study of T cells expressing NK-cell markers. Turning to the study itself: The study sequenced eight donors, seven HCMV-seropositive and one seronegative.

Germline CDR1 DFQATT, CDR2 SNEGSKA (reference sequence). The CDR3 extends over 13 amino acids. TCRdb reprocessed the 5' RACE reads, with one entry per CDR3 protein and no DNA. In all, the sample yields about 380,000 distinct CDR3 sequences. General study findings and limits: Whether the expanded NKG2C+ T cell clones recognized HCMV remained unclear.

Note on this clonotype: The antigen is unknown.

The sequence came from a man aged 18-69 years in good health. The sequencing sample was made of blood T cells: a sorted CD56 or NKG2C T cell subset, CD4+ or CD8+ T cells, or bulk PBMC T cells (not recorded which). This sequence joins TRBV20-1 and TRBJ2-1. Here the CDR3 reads CSASSGLGNEQFF.